This is a list of T cell receptor beta chains from one sample in a study of T-cell memory formation after mild COVID-19. TCRdb reanalysed the 5' RACE reads using MiXCR and keeps one entry per CDR3 protein. Counted here are 200,000 to 250,000 distinct CDR3 sequences, over 9.5% occurring once; the ten biggest clones make up around 3.4%. The sequenced material came from PBMCs or a T cell subset sorted from them (not recorded which). These receptor sequences come from a man aged 18 to 30 who had mild COVID-19 (a few samples of this study predate the infection). Cell type and time point are not known. Both conserved end residues are part of each CDR3. D genes are given only for firm matches. Expanded clones are given a class, and other clones once, few, many or no size at all.

j_call clone_size v_call d_call cdr3_nt cdr3_aa
TRBJ2-7 few TRBV5-1 - TGCGCCAGCAGCTCTCGGGGGGCCGGGCTCGAGCAGTACTTC CASSSRGAGLEQYF
TRBJ2-6 - TRBV19 TRBD1 TGTGCCACCTGGGACAGGGGGCGTCGAACTGGGGCCAACGTCCTGACTTTC CATWDRGRRTGANVLTF
TRBJ2-3 - TRBV28 - TGTGCCAGCAGTGGACCAGGGAGCACAGATACGCAGTATTTT CASSGPGSTDTQYF
TRBJ2-2 many TRBV11-2 - TGTGCCAGCAGCGCCCTGCGGACCACCGGGGAGCTGTTTTTT CASSALRTTGELFF
TRBJ2-3 many TRBV5-7 TRBD2 TGTGCCAGCAGCTCTCGGGAGGGGACGGGAGATACGCAGTATTTT CASSSREGTGDTQYF
TRBJ1-1 - TRBV5-1 - TGCGCCAGCAGCTTGGCACAGACAATCGGCACTGAAGCTTTCTTT CASSLAQTIGTEAFF
TRBJ2-3 medium-sized TRBV7-2 TRBD2 TGTGCCAGCAGCTTCGTAGCGGGGACAGATACGCAGTATTTT CASSFVAGTDTQYF
TRBJ2-7 many TRBV7-9 - TGTGCCAGCAGCACCTCGACAGGCGACGAGCAGTACTTC CASSTSTGDEQYF
TRBJ1-6 few TRBV20-1 - TGCAGTGCTATCCCTTCCTCCTATAATTCACCCCTCCACTTT CSAIPSSYNSPLHF
TRBJ2-5 - TRBV28 - TGTGCCAGCAGTTCCACCGAGGCCTACCAAGAGACCCAGTACTTC CASSSTEAYQETQYF
TRBJ2-5 few TRBV7-6 - TGTGCCAGCAGCTCTCAGGGAATAAAAGAGACCCAGTACTTC CASSSQGIKETQYF
TRBJ1-5 few TRBV7-9 TRBD1 TGTGCCAGCAGCTTAGGACAGGGGGTAGGCCAGCCCCAGCATTTT CASSLGQGVGQPQHF
TRBJ2-1 - TRBV6-5 TRBD2 TGTGCCAGCAGTTTGACTAGCTCGGATGAGCAGTTCTTC CASSLTSSDEQFF
TRBJ2-3 few TRBV4-2 - TGTGCCAGCAGCCGGGAAGGGGGGGAGGATACGCAGTATTTT CASSREGGEDTQYF
TRBJ2-1 - TRBV5-1 TRBD2 TGCGCCAGCAGCTTACCACTAGCGGGGAGCAATGAGCAGTTCTTC CASSLPLAGSNEQFF
TRBJ2-7 few TRBV6-2/TRBV6-3 - TGTGCCAGCAGTGATTCCTACGAGCAGTACTTC CASSDSYEQYF
TRBJ1-1 - TRBV11-1 - TGTGCCAGCAGCCCAGGCGGGAGAGGGAACACTGAAGCTTTCTTT CASSPGGRGNTEAFF
TRBJ2-3 - TRBV6-5 TRBD2 TGTGCCAGCAGGGCGGGGGGCGCGACAGATACGCAGTATTTT CASRAGGATDTQYF
TRBJ2-3 many TRBV6-2/TRBV6-3 - TGTGCCAGCAGTTACCTACAGGCTACGCAGTATTTT CASSYLQATQYF
TRBJ1-6 many TRBV7-2 - TGTGCCAGCAGAGCGCAAGGGTCACCCCTCCACTTT CASRAQGSPLHF
TRBJ1-2 few TRBV20-1 - TGCAGTGCTAGCAATCCTGGCTACACCTTC CSASNPGYTF
TRBJ1-1 many TRBV7-3 - TGTGCCAGCAGCTTAAACAGACCGACTGAAGCTTTCTTT CASSLNRPTEAFF
TRBJ2-5 many TRBV20-1 - TGCAGTGCTACGGCTAACCAAGAGACCCAGTACTTC CSATANQETQYF
TRBJ2-3 - TRBV12-3/TRBV12-4 - TGTGCCAGCCTCCTTAGCGGCACAGATACGCAGTATTTT CASLLSGTDTQYF
TRBJ2-7 few TRBV7-9 TRBD2 TGTGCCAGCAGCTCCGGGACTAGCGGTGCCAACGAGCAGTACTTC CASSSGTSGANEQYF
TRBJ1-2 - TRBV24-1 - TGTGCCACCAGTGACCGGAACTATGGCTACACCTTC CATSDRNYGYTF
TRBJ1-6 few TRBV20-1 TRBD1 TGCAGTGCGGCCGACAGGGCGGATTCACCCCTCCACTTT CSAADRADSPLHF
TRBJ2-1 - TRBV7-2 - TGTGCCAGCAGCGGGGGGCTCCGCAACAATGAGCAGTTCTTC CASSGGLRNNEQFF
TRBJ2-2 few TRBV6-5 - TGTGCCAGCAGTTACTCGAACCCCCGTGGCGGGGAGCTGTTTTTT CASSYSNPRGGELFF
TRBJ2-1 few TRBV2 - TGTGCCAGCAGTGAAGCGTGGGCTAGTCGGGCCGGTGAGCAGTTCTTC CASSEAWASRAGEQFF
TRBJ1-3 - TRBV7-8 - TGTGCCAGCAGCTTCCGGGCCCGAATGAGCGGAAACACCATATATTTT CASSFRARMSGNTIYF
TRBJ2-3 few TRBV5-4 - TGTGCCAGCAGCTCCGGACACAACACAGATACGCAGTATTTT CASSSGHNTDTQYF
TRBJ2-5 few TRBV5-4 - TGTGCCACCCAAGAGACTGGACAGCAAAAGACCCAGTACTTC CATQETGQQKTQYF
TRBJ2-1 - TRBV20-1 - TGCAGTGCTAGAGGGGTGGACAGCAACAATGAGCAGTTCTTC CSARGVDSNNEQFF
TRBJ1-5 - TRBV6-5 TRBD1 TGTGCCAGCAGCCAGGGGGGGAATCAGCCCCAGCATTTT CASSQGGNQPQHF
TRBJ2-3 - TRBV12-5 - TGTGCTAGTGGTTTGGAAGAGGGTAGTACGCAGTATTTT CASGLEEGSTQYF
TRBJ2-7 few TRBV9 - TGTGCCAGCAGCGCCCGTAGCTCGGGGGGCTCCGGCGAGCAGTACTTC CASSARSSGGSGEQYF
TRBJ2-3 few TRBV27 TRBD2 TGTGCCAGCAGTTTCCAGCGGGGGGGCTCAGATACGCAGTATTTT CASSFQRGGSDTQYF
TRBJ1-5 - TRBV7-9 - TGTGCCAGCAGCTCGACCGGGACGGATAGCAATCAGCCCCAGCATTTT CASSSTGTDSNQPQHF
TRBJ2-2 - TRBV6-5 TRBD2 TGTGCCAGCAGTTCTACCGGGACTAGCGGGGGACCTCTCACCGGGGAGCTGTTTTTT CASSSTGTSGGPLTGELFF
TRBJ2-2 many TRBV9 TRBD2 TGTGCCAGTATGGCGGGGGGCCCCACCGGGGAGCTGTTTTTT CASMAGGPTGELFF
TRBJ1-2 - TRBV7-2 - TGTGCCAGCAGCTCCCCCCGGGTCTATGGCTACACCTTC CASSSPRVYGYTF
TRBJ2-2 few TRBV28 TRBD2 TGTGCCAGCAGCGGGGGGATCAACACCGGGGAGCTGTTTTTT CASSGGINTGELFF
TRBJ2-7 - TRBV12-3/TRBV12-4 TRBD1 TGTGCCAGCAGCCGACCGGGACAGGAGGCCTTC CASSRPGQEAF
TRBJ2-5 - TRBV5-1 - TGCGCCAGCAGGGGGGACCGCCAAGAGACCCAGTACTTC CASRGDRQETQYF
TRBJ2-3 - TRBV27 TRBD2 TGTGCCAGCAGTCCGGGACTAGCCGGTCGTCCAGATACGCAGTATTTT CASSPGLAGRPDTQYF
TRBJ1-2 - TRBV27 TRBD1 TGTGCCACCTCCAGGGGGTTTGGCTATGGCTACACCTTC CATSRGFGYGYTF
TRBJ2-2 - TRBV5-1 TRBD2 TGCGCCAGCACGGTAGCTAGCGGCCTTTTCGCCGGGGAGCTGTTTTTT CASTVASGLFAGELFF
TRBJ2-5 - TRBV6-2/TRBV6-3 - TGTGCCAGCCTGCGCGGGGCCTCGGGGGAGACCCAGTACTTC CASLRGASGETQYF
TRBJ2-1 - TRBV5-1 TRBD2 TGCGCCAGCAGCTTGGCCGGGACTAGCGGGGGGGCCAATGAGCAGTTCTTC CASSLAGTSGGANEQFF
TRBJ1-2 - TRBV7-9 TRBD1 TGTGCCAGCAGCTATCGGGACAGAAACTATGGCTACACCTTC CASSYRDRNYGYTF